This T cell receptor (beta chain) was captured by sequencing in a study of cytomegalovirus exposure and HLA in healthy donors. The V and J ends lost 0 bases and 4 bases, in that order; junction bases with no gene match: 4. CDR3 length equals 16 residues. CDR1 LNHDA and CDR2 SQIVND come from the germline V gene (reference sequence). Libraries were prepared by immunoSEQ multiplex PCR; TCRdb keeps only in-frame clonotypes and omits some of them. The sample records about 140,000 clones, about 94% being singletons. The V call is TRBV19, the J call TRBJ2-1; 9 bases are a match to TRBD2. The specimen sequenced was PBMCs. The origin of this receptor is a man younger than 35 in good health and CMV-seropositive. As DNA, the CDR3 is TGTGCCAGTAGTATAGATGTCCTAGCGGGATACAATGAGCAGTTCTTC. Its translation is CASSIDVLAGYNEQFF.